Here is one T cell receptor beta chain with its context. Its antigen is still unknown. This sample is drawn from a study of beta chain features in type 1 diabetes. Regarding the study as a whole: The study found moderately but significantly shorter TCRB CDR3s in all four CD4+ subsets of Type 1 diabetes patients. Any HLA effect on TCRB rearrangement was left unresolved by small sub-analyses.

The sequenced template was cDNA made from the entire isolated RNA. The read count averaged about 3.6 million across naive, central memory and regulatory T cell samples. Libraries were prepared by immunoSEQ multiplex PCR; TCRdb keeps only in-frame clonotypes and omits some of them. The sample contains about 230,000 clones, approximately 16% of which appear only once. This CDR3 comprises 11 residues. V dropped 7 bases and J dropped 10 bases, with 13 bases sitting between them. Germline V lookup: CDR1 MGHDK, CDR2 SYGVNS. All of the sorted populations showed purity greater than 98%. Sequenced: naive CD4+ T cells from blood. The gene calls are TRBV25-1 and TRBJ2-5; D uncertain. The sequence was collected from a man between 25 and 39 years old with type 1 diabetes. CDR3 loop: CASTTTGIQYF. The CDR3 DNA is TGTGCCAGCACCACGACCGGTATCCAGTACTTC.